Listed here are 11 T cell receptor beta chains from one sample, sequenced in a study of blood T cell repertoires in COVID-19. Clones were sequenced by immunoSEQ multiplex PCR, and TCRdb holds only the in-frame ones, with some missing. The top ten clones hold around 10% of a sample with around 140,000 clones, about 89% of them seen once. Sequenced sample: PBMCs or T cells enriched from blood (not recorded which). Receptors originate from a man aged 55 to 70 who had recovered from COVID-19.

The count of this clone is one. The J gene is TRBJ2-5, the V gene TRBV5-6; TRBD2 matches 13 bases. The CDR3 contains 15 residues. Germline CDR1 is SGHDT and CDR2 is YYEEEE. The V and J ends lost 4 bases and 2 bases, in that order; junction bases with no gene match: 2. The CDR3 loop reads CASSGLAGAQETQYF. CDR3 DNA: TGTGCCAGCAGCGGACTAGCGGGGGCACAAGAGACCCAGTACTTC. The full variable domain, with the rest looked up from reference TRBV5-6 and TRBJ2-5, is DAGVTQSPTHLIKTRGQQVTLRCSPKSGHDTVSWYQQALGQGPQFIFQYYEEEERQRGNFPDRFSGHQFPNYSSELNVNALLLGDSALYLCASSGLAGAQETQYFGPGTRLLVL.

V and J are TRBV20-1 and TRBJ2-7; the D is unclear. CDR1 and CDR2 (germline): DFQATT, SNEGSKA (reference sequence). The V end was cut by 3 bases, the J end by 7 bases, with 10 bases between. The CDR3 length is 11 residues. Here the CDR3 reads CSARNSREQYF. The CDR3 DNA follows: TGCAGTGCTAGGAATTCTCGGGAGCAGTACTTC.

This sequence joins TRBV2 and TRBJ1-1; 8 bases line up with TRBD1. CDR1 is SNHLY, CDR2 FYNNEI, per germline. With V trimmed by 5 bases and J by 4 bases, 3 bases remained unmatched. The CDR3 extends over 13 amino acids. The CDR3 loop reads CASSLDRGTEAFF. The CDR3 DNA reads TGTGCCAGCAGTTTAGACAGGGGCACTGAAGCTTTCTTT. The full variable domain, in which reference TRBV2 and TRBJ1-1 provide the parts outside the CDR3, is EPEVTQTPSHQVTQMGQEVILRCVPISNHLYFYWYRQILGQKVEFLVSFYNNEISEKSEIFDDQFSVERPDGSNFTLKIRSTKLEDSAMYFCASSLDRGTEAFFGQGTRLTVV.

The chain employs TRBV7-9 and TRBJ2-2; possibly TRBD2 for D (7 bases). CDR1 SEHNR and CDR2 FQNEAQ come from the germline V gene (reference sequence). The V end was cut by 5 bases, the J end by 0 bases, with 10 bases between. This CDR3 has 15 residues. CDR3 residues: CASSGGATNTGELFF. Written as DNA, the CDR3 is TGTGCCAGCAGCGGGGGGGCGACGAACACCGGGGAGCTGTTTTTT.

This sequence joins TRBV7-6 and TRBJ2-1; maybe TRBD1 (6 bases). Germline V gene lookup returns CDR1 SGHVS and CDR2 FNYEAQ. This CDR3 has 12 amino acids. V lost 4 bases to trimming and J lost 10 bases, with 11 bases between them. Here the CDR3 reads CASSYPGTEQFF. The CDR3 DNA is TGTGCCAGCAGCTATCCCGGGACAGAGCAGTTCTTC.

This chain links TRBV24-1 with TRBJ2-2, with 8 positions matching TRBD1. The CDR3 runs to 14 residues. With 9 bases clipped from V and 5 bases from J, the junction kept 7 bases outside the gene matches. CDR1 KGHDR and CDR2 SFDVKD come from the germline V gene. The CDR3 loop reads CATGQGRSTGELFF. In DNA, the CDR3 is TGTGCCACCGGACAGGGTAGGAGTACCGGGGAGCTGTTTTTT.

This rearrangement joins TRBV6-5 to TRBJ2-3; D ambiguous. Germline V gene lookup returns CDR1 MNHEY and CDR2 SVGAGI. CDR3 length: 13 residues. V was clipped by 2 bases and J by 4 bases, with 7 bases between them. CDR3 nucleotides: TGTGCCAGCAGTTACCCAGGCGCAGATACGCAGTATTTT. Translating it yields CASSYPGADTQYF.

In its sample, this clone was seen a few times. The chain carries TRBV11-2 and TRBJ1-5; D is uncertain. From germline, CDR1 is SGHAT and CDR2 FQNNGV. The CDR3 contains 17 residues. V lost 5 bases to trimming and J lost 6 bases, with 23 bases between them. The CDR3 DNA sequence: TGTGCCAGCAGCCCAAATTTCGTCGGGAACCCTGCTCAGCCCCAGCATTTT. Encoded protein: CASSPNFVGNPAQPQHF.

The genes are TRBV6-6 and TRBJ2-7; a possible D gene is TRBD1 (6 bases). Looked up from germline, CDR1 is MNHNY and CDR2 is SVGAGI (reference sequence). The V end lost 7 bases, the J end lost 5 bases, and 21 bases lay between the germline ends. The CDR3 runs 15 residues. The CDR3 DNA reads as TGTGCCAGCAACTCCCCAGCGACAGGTTTCAACGAGCAGTACTTC. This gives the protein CASNSPATGFNEQYF.

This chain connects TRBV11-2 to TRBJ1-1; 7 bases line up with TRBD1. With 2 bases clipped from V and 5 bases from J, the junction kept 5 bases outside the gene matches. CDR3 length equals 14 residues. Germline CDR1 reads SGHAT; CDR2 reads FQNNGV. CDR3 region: CASSLYRGETEAFF. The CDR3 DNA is TGTGCCAGCAGCTTATACAGGGGAGAGACTGAAGCTTTCTTT.

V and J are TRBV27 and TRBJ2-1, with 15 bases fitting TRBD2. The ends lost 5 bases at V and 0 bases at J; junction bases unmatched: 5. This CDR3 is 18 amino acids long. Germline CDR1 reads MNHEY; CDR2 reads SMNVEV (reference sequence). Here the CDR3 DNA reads TGTGCCAGCAGTCAACGGACTAGCGGGGGGGTCTCCTACAATGAGCAGTTCTTC. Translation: CASSQRTSGGVSYNEQFF.